This T cell receptor beta chain was obtained from a study of neoadjuvant anti-PD-1 for oral cavity cancer. Study-wide background: Non-progressing patients received a fourth nivolumab dose near day 43, then surgery on days 50-56. General observations from the study: Non-responders to neoadjuvant nivolumab had significantly more clonal PBMC T cells than responders.

Some clones are missing from TCRdb's copy, which holds only in-frame ones; the method was immunoSEQ multiplex PCR. The sample has approximately 32,000 clones, just under 90% seen once. Concerning this clone: What it binds is not known.

Germline V gene data show CDR1 as SGHTA and CDR2 as FQGNSA. V was trimmed by 5 bases and J by 7 bases, leaving 23 bases between them. The CDR3 extends over 16 amino acids. Blood cells were analyzed directly, without culture or expansion. Sample: PBMCs, taken before nivolumab (anti-PD-1) treatment. The sequence came from a person aged 35 to 85 with oral cavity squamous cell carcinoma. The rearrangement uses TRBV7-2 and TRBJ1-2; tentative D call: TRBD1 (6 bases). The CDR3 region has the DNA TGTGCCAGCAGCCCCCCCGTCGGGGGCGGCCATCTTGGCTACACCTTC. It codes for CASSPPVGGGHLGYTF.